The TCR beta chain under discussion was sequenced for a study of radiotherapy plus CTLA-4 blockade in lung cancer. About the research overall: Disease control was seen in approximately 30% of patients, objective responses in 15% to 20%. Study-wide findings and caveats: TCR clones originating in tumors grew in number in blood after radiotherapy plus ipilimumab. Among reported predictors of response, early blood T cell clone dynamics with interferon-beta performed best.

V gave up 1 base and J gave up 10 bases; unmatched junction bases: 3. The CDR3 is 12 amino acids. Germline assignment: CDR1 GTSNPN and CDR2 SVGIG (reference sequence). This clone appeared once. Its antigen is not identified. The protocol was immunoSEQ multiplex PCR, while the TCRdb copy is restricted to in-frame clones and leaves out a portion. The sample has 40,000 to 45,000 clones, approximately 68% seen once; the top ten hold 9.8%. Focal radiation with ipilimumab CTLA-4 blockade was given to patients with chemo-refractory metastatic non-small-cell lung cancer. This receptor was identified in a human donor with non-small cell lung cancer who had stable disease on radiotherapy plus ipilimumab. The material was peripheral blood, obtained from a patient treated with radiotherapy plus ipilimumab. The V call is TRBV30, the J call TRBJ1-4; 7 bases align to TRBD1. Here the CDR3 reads CAWSGTGVKLFF. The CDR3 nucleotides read TGTGCCTGGAGTGGAACAGGGGTAAAACTGTTTTTT. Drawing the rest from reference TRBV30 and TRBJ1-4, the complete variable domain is SQTIHQWPATLVQPVGSPLSLECTVEGTSNPNLYWYRQAAGRGLQLLFYSVGIGQISSEVPQNLSASRPQDRQFILSSKKLLLSDSGFYLCAWSGTGVKLFFGSGTQLSVL.